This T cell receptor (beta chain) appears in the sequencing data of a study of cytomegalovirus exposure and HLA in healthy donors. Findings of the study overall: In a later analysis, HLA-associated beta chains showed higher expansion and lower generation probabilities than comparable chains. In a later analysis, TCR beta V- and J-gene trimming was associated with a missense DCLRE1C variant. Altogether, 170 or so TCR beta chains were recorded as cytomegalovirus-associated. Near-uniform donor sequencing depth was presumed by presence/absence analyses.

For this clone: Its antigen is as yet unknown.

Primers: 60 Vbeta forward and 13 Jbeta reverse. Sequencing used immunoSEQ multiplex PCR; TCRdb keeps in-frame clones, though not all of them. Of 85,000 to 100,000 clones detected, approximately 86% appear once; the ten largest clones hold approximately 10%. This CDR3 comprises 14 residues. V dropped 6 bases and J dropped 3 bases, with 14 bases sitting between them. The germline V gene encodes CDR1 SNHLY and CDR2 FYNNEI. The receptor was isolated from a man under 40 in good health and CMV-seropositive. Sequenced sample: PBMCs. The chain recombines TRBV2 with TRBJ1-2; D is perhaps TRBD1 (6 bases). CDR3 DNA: TGTGCCAGCAGAGGACAGCCCCCGGACTATGGCTACACCTTC. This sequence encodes CASRGQPPDYGYTF.